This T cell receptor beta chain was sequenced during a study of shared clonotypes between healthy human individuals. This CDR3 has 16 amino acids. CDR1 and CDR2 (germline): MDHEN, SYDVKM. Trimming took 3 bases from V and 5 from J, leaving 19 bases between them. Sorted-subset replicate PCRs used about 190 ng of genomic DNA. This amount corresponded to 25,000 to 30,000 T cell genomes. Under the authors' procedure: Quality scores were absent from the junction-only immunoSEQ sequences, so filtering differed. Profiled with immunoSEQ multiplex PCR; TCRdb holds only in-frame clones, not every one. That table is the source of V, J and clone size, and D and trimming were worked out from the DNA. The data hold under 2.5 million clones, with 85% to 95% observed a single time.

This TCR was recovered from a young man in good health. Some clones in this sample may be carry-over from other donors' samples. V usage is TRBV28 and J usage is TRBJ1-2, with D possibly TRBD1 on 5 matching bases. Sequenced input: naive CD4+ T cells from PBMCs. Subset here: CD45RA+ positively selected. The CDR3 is CASSFTRGEVRYGYTF. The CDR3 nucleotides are TGTGCCAGCAGTTTTACCCGGGGCGAAGTTAGGTATGGCTACACCTTC.